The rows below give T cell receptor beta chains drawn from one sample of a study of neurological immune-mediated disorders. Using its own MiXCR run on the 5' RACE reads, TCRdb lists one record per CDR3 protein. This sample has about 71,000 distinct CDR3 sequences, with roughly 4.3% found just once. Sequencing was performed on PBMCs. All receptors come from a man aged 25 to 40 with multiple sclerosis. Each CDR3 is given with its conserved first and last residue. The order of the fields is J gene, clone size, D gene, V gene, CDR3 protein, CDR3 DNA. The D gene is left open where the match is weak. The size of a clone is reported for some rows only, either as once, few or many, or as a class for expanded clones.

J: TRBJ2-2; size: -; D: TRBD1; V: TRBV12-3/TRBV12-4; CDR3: CASSPGTVSTGELFF; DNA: TGTGCCAGCAGTCCCGGGACAGTCAGCACCGGGGAGCTGTTTTTT
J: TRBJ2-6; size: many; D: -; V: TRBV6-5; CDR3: CASLTSAGANVLTF; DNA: TGTGCCAGCCTTACCTCGGCTGGGGCCAACGTCCTGACTTTC
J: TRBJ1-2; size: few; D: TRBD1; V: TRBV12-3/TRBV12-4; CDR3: CASSRDRAYGYTF; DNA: TGTGCCAGCAGTCGGGACAGGGCCTATGGCTACACCTTC
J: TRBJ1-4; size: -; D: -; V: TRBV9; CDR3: CASSVGQVDEKLFF; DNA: TGTGCCAGCAGCGTAGGACAGGTAGATGAAAAACTGTTTTTT
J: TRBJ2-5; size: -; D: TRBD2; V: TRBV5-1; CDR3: CASSLQPGRETQYF; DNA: TGCGCCAGCAGCTTACAGCCCGGGAGGGAGACCCAGTACTTC
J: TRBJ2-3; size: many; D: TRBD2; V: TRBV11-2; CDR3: CASSLDSGGPQYF; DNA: TGTGCCAGCAGCTTAGATAGCGGGGGCCCCCAGTATTTT
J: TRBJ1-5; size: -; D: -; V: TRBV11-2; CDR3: CASSAGPSSNQPQHF; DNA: TGTGCCAGCAGCGCAGGACCGAGTAGCAATCAGCCCCAGCATTTT
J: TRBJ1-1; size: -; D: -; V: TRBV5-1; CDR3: CASSVYTNTEAFF; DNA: TGCGCCAGCAGCGTATACACGAACACTGAAGCTTTCTTT
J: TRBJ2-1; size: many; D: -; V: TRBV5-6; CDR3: CASSPGDGSSYNEQFF; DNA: TGTGCCAGCAGCCCCGGGGACGGGAGCTCCTACAATGAGCAGTTCTTC
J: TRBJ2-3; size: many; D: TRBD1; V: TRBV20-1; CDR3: CSARDVWTGPSTDTQYF; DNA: TGCAGTGCTAGAGACGTATGGACAGGCCCTAGCACAGATACGCAGTATTTT
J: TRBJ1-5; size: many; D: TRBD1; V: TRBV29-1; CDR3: CSAGQGDQPQHF; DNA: TGCAGCGCAGGACAGGGGGATCAGCCCCAGCATTTT
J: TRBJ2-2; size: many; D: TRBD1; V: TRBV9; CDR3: CASSGTGGSGELFF; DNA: TGTGCCAGCAGCGGGACAGGGGGTTCCGGGGAGCTGTTTTTT
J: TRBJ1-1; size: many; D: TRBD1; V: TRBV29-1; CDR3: CSVRRDSNTEAFF; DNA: TGCAGCGTACGACGGGACAGCAACACTGAAGCTTTCTTT
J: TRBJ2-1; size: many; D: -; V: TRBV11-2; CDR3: CASSLAYRSLTSYNEQFF; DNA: TGTGCCAGCAGCTTAGCGTATCGGTCGTTAACTTCCTACAATGAGCAGTTCTTC
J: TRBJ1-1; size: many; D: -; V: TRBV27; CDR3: CASRRTEGTEAFF; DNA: TGTGCCAGTAGAAGGACCGAAGGGACTGAAGCTTTCTTT
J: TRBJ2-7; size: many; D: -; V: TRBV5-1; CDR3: CASTSQVGTYEQYF; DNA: TGCGCCAGCACCAGTCAGGTGGGGACTTACGAGCAGTACTTC
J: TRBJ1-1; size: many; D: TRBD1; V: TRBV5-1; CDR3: CASSTTGDTEAFF; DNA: TGCGCCAGCAGTACTACAGGGGACACTGAAGCTTTCTTT
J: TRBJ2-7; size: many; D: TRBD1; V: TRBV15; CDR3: CATSRLTGVYEQYF; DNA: TGTGCCACCAGCAGACTGACAGGGGTCTACGAGCAGTACTTC
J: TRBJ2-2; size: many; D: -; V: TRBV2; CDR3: CASRATGNSGELFF; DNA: TGTGCCAGCAGGGCTACAGGGAATAGCGGGGAGCTGTTTTTT
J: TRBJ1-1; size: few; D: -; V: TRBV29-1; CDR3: CSVDKANTEAFF; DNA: TGCAGCGTTGACAAGGCAAACACTGAAGCTTTCTTT
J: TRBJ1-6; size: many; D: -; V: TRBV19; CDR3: CASTFGGVNNSPLHF; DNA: TGTGCCAGTACGTTTGGAGGGGTTAATAATTCACCCCTCCACTTT
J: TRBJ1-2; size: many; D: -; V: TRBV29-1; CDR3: CSVVGAATHGYTF; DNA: TGCAGCGTAGTCGGGGCCGCTACCCATGGCTACACCTTC
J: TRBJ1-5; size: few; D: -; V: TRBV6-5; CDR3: CASRRDTNQPQHF; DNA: TGTGCCAGCAGACGGGACACGAATCAGCCCCAGCATTTT
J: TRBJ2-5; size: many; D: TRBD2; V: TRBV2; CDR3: CASTDPGGLRGTQYF; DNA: TGTGCCAGCACCGACCCGGGGGGTCTAAGGGGGACCCAGTACTTC
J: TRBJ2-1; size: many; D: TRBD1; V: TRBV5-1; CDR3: CASSVFGTVGYNEQFF; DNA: TGCGCCAGCAGCGTCTTCGGGACAGTCGGGTACAATGAGCAGTTCTTC